A single sample gave rise to the 14 T cell receptor beta chains below, sequenced in a study of technical replicates of blood from several donors. Repertoires were generated with immunoSEQ multiplex PCR, while TCRdb's copy carries only in-frame clones and drops some. The sample consists of 7,500 to 8,500 clones, roughly 90% of them appearing once. Sequenced input: PBMCs. The receptors derive from a human donor in good health.

The chain has TRBV12-5 and TRBJ2-1; 14 nucleotides line up with TRBD2. The CDR3 spans 17 residues. CDR1 and CDR2 (germline): LGHNT, FRNRAP. V shed 3 bases, J shed 8 bases, and the junction held 9 bases outside the gene matches. The CDR3 DNA is TGTGCTAGTGGTTTCCAAAGACTAGCGGGAGGGCGGGATGAGCAGTTCTTC. Translated: CASGFQRLAGGRDEQFF.

The genes are TRBV30 and TRBJ2-2, with D possibly matching TRBD2 (5 bases). The CDR3 extends over 16 amino acids. In germline, CDR1 is GTSNPN, CDR2 SVGIG (reference sequence). Trimming left V 0 bases short and J 2 bases short, with 13 bases between. The CDR3 loop is CAWSVLHTGNTGELFF. DNA for the CDR3: TGTGCCTGGAGTGTACTTCATACGGGAAACACCGGGGAGCTGTTTTTT.

This chain links TRBV9 with TRBJ2-1; D uncertain. V was cut by 0 bases and J by 3 bases, with 13 bases left in between. Per germline, CDR1 SGDLS and CDR2 YYNGEE. CDR3 length: 16 amino acids. CDR3 sequence reads: CASSVESRSFYNEQFF. CDR3 DNA: TGTGCCAGCAGCGTAGAGTCCCGGTCCTTCTACAATGAGCAGTTCTTC.

The V call is TRBV5-4, the J call TRBJ2-1; 9 bases are shared with TRBD2. Trimming at V came to 2 bases and at J to 6 bases, leaving 6 bases not matched to a gene. The CDR3 runs 15 residues. CDR1 and CDR2 from the germline V gene are SGHNT and YYREEE (reference sequence). The CDR3 nucleotides read TGTGCCAGCAGCTTAGAGCGGGAGGCCCTCAATGAGCAGTTCTTC. Its translation: CASSLEREALNEQFF. Looking up the rest from reference TRBV5-4 and TRBJ2-1 gives the full variable domain: ETGVTQSPTHLIKTRGQQVTLRCSSQSGHNTVSWYQQALGQGPQFIFQYYREEENGRGNFPPRFSGLQFPNYSSELNVNALELDDSALYLCASSLEREALNEQFFGPGTRLTVL.

The rearrangement links TRBV28 to TRBJ2-7, with a weak D call TRBD1 (6 bases). V was clipped by 4 bases and J by 6 bases, with 19 bases between them. Germline V CDR1 and CDR2: MDHEN, SYDVKM. The CDR3 length is 15 residues. Here the CDR3 reads CASSSLLRGTGEQYF. In nucleotides, the CDR3 is TGTGCCAGCAGTTCCCTTTTGAGGGGGACGGGCGAGCAGTACTTC.

CDR3 sequence: CASSRTGGNNEQYF. In nucleotides, the CDR3 is TGTGCCAGCAGTCGGACAGGGGGCAATAACGAGCAGTACTTC. The V and J genes are TRBV6-5 and TRBJ2-7, with 11 positions matching TRBD1. The CDR3 totals 14 residues. Trimming took 5 bases from V and 5 from J; bases not matched to a gene: 5. Germline V gives CDR1 MNHEY, CDR2 SVGAGI.

This clone has just one count. The rearrangement uses TRBV19 and TRBJ2-2, with 7 bases that match TRBD1. The CDR3 has 14 amino acids. The germline gives CDR1 LNHDA, CDR2 SQIVND (reference sequence). Losses at the gene ends were 5 bases for V and 4 bases for J; bases not matched to a gene: 4. The CDR3: CASSQGQVTGELFF. In DNA, the CDR3 is TGTGCCAGTAGTCAAGGACAGGTCACCGGGGAGCTGTTTTTT.

The J gene is TRBJ2-3, the V gene TRBV13, with 12 bases that match TRBD2. Germline V gene lookup returns CDR1 PRHDT and CDR2 FYEKMQ (reference sequence). The CDR3 has 18 amino acids. Unmatched junction bases numbered 14, after V lost 5 bases and J lost 5 bases. The chain's CDR3 is CASSPRHGTSGSGDTQYF. In nucleotides, the CDR3 is TGTGCCAGCAGCCCGCGGCACGGGACTAGCGGGTCTGGAGATACGCAGTATTTT. The entire variable domain, with the rest obtained from reference TRBV13 and TRBJ2-3, is as follows: AAGVIQSPRHLIKEKRETATLKCYPIPRHDTVYWYQQGPGQDPQFLISFYEKMQSDKGSIPDRFSAQQFSDYHSELNMSSLELGDSALYFCASSPRHGTSGSGDTQYFGPGTRLTVL.

The rearrangement links TRBV5-1 to TRBJ2-3, with D possibly TRBD2 on 6 matching bases. V lost 0 bases and J lost 1, with 12 bases in between. Germline assignment: CDR1 SGHRS and CDR2 YFSETQ. This CDR3 is built from 16 residues. The CDR3 reads CASSLEGREGTDTQYF. Here the CDR3 DNA reads TGCGCCAGCAGCTTGGAGGGCAGGGAGGGCACAGATACGCAGTATTTT.

The J gene is TRBJ2-1, the V gene TRBV6-5; possible D gene TRBD2, 6 bases. Trimming stripped 4 bases from V and 5 bases from J, with 9 bases between. Germline CDR1 MNHEY, CDR2 SVGAGI. The CDR3 length is 13 residues. The CDR3 DNA is TGTGCCAGCAGTTTGTTAGCGGACAATGAGCAGTTCTTC. It specifies CASSLLADNEQFF.

V gene TRBV19 combines with J gene TRBJ1-1; 9 bases fit TRBD1. The ends lost 3 bases at V and 2 bases at J; junction bases unmatched: 1. The length of the CDR3 is 14 residues. Germline V lookup: CDR1 LNHDA, CDR2 SQIVND (reference sequence). The CDR3 here is CASSMTGGNTEAFF. CDR3 sequence (DNA): TGTGCCAGTAGTATGACAGGGGGAAACACTGAAGCTTTCTTT.

This chain links TRBV7-8 with TRBJ2-5; the D gene is possibly TRBD2 (5 bases). Trimming pared 4 bases from V and 3 bases from J, leaving 15 bases between. Germline assignment: CDR1 SGHVS and CDR2 FQNEAQ. The CDR3 loop spans 15 amino acids. CDR3 in amino acids: CASSSNAGVKETQYF. CDR3 DNA: TGTGCCAGCAGCTCCAACGCCGGGGTAAAAGAGACCCAGTACTTC. The full variable domain, completed using reference TRBV7-8 and TRBJ2-5, is GAGVSQSPRYKVAKRGQDVALRCDPISGHVSLFWYQQALGQGPEFLTYFQNEAQLDKSGLPSDRFFAERPEGSVSTLKIQRTQQEDSAVYLCASSSNAGVKETQYFGPGTRLLVL.

This chain uses TRBV5-1 with TRBJ2-7; D is undetermined. Trimming shortened V by 0 bases and J by 6 bases, and 7 bases separated the two germline ends. Germline V gene sequence: CDR1 SGHRS, CDR2 YFSETQ. This CDR3 is 12 amino acids long. In nucleotides, the CDR3 is TGCGCCAGCAGCTTGGTGGCCAGCGAGCAGTACTTC. Translating it yields CASSLVASEQYF.

This chain links TRBV6-5 with TRBJ2-7, with a tentative D call TRBD1 (5 bases). Germline values: CDR1 MNHEY, CDR2 SVGAGI. This CDR3 contains 12 residues. V lost 2 bases to trimming and J lost 6 bases, with 8 bases between them. CDR3: CASSYGASEQYF. The CDR3 DNA reads TGTGCCAGCAGTTACGGGGCATCCGAGCAGTACTTC.